This T cell receptor beta chain was retrieved from a study of cytomegalovirus exposure and HLA in healthy donors. Whole-study findings and limits: The authors later linked a missense DCLRE1C variant to TCR beta V- and J-gene trimming. Cytomegalovirus-associated TCR beta chains were listed, numbering roughly 150. Differences between HLA loci emerged in a later analysis of TCR association rates, with DRB1 most and HLA-C fewest.

CDR1 and CDR2 (germline): MNHNY, SVGAGI (reference sequence). The CDR3 contains 14 residues. The V gene end was trimmed by 4 bases and the J gene end by 2 bases; junction bases not matched to a gene: 1. Healthy bone marrow donors made up the cohort. A word on this clone: Antigen specificity is unknown.

It was with 60 Vbeta and 13 Jbeta primers that the PCR ran. Profiled with immunoSEQ multiplex PCR; TCRdb holds only in-frame clones, not every one. The sample has approximately 89,000 clones; about 76% are singletons. The rearrangement links TRBV6-6 to TRBJ1-3, with 8 bases lining up with TRBD1. The sequencing input was PBMCs. The clonotype comes from a man aged 25 to 40 in good health and CMV-seropositive. DNA of the CDR3: TGTGCCAGCAGTTTGGACAGGGCTGGAAACACCATATATTTT. This gives the protein CASSLDRAGNTIYF.